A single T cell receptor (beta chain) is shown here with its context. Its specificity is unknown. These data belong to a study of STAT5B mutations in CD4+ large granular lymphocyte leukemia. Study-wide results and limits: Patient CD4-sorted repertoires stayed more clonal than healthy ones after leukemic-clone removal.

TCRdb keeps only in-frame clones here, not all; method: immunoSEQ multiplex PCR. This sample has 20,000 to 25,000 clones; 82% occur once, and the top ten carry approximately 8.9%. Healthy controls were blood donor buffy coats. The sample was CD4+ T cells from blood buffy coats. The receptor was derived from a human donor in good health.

The CDR3 bases are TGTGCCAGCAGTGCTACCCTAGCGGGTAACTACAATGAGCAGTTCTTC. Its protein is CASSATLAGNYNEQFF. V and J are TRBV28 and TRBJ2-1; 8 bases match TRBD2. The CDR3 is 16 residues long. V shed 5 bases, J shed 3 bases, and the junction held 9 bases outside the gene matches. Germline CDR1 reads MDHEN; CDR2 reads SYDVKM.